These T cell receptor beta chains were read from a single sample in a study of T cells in Graves' hyperthyroidism and ophthalmopathy. From the multiplex PCR reads, TCRdb called clonotypes with MiXCR, one entry per CDR3 protein. The sample carries a few hundred thousand distinct CDR3 sequences, around 25% recorded once. The material sequenced was blood. The receptor set was obtained from a man in his fifties with Graves' hyperthyroidism. The CDR3 runs from the conserved cysteine through the conserved F or W. Size is stated for part of the rows, as once, few or many counts, or as a class when the clone is expanded.

TRBJ2-7 . TRBV30 CAWSSAYEQYF
TRBJ2-7 . TRBV2 CASTPGLAGGFGEQYF
TRBJ2-7 few TRBV5-1 CASSLNAGGASYEQYF
TRBJ1-1 few TRBV11-2 CASSQGTGVNTEAFF
TRBJ1-5 few TRBV9 CASSDTGYNQPQHF
TRBJ2-5 few TRBV3-1 CASSGNPGETQYF
TRBJ2-7 . TRBV7-9 CASSSFSGSYEQYF
TRBJ1-1 many TRBV29-1 CSVRGGVNTEAFF
TRBJ2-7 few TRBV12-3/TRBV12-4 CASSRGQPIYEQYF
TRBJ2-3 . TRBV7-3 CASSSDMTQNTDTQYF
TRBJ2-5 few TRBV6-1 CASSSDGIRETQYF
TRBJ1-1 . TRBV5-1 CASSFRDTEAFF
TRBJ2-7 few TRBV13 CASSAMTSGYEQYF
TRBJ2-5 . TRBV11-2 CASSFQGTETQYF
TRBJ2-7 many TRBV7-9 CASSPTTGRPYEQYF
TRBJ2-7 few TRBV6-5 CASSYRPSGSSDEQYF
TRBJ2-5 few TRBV28 CASSFTGEETQYF
TRBJ2-5 . TRBV5-1 CASSLWTGVLETQYF
TRBJ2-7 many TRBV3-1 CASSPTGYEQYF
TRBJ2-1 many TRBV11-1 CASRFDGDYNEQFF
TRBJ1-5 few TRBV2 CASRWESGQPQHF
TRBJ2-1 . TRBV19 CASSIDRNNEQFF
TRBJ2-7 many TRBV28 CASSFLGSSRSPGYEQYF
TRBJ2-3 many TRBV29-1 CSVEFRGGGADTQYF
TRBJ2-3 . TRBV20-1 CSVPTGDTDTQYF
TRBJ1-1 few TRBV12-3/TRBV12-4 CASSLIFDRDRDWSGVWMNTEAFF
TRBJ2-5 many TRBV27 CASREGLPRETQYF
TRBJ1-1 . TRBV6-1 CASRLLGLLSEAFF
TRBJ1-4 . TRBV19 CASSPRQGREKLFF
TRBJ1-6 few TRBV27 CASSLEGISPLHF
TRBJ1-3 . TRBV29-1 CSVADRVGNTIYF
TRBJ2-3 . TRBV10-3 CAISELWTESSDTQYF
TRBJ1-4 . TRBV3-1 CASSPSGQGNEKLFF
TRBJ1-2 few TRBV18 CASSPAGTQNYGYTF
TRBJ2-7 . TRBV5-1 CASSPRGLAGNPSYEQYF
TRBJ2-5 many TRBV28 CASSRGQGWETQYF
TRBJ2-3 . TRBV5-1 CASRLRGLDTQYF
TRBJ2-7 . TRBV7-2 CASSLLLSTLAYEQYF
TRBJ2-5 . TRBV20-1 CSARDSSGGLRETQYF
TRBJ2-7 many TRBV7-2 CASNKLAGPNYEQYF
TRBJ1-5 many TRBV12-3/TRBV12-4 CASRTGVSNQPQHF
TRBJ1-2 . TRBV6-2/TRBV6-3 CAAGGTNYGYTF
TRBJ1-1 few TRBV10-2 CASSETGSHSEAFF
TRBJ2-1 many TRBV3-1 CASSQAGTKYYNEQFF
TRBJ2-3 . TRBV20-1 CSARETDWDYTDTQYF
TRBJ2-3 many TRBV27 CASTGVARATQYF
TRBJ2-3 few TRBV5-1 CASSLFGDSTDTQYF
TRBJ2-7 many TRBV3-1 CASSPVAGGSMGEQYF
TRBJ2-7 . TRBV5-1 CASSGGLAGGLTYEQYF
TRBJ2-3 many TRBV3-1 CASSQLSGRDTQYF